These T cell receptor beta chains were read from a single sample in a study of blood T cell repertoires in COVID-19. Libraries were prepared by immunoSEQ multiplex PCR; TCRdb keeps only in-frame clonotypes and omits some of them. The repertoire holds 100,000 to 150,000 clones, with around 82% as singletons. The sequenced sample consisted of peripheral blood. The source of these receptors is a man aged 55 to 70 with acute or convalescent COVID-19. Both conserved end residues are part of each CDR3. A D gene is named only where the DNA matches it firmly. Size is stated for part of the rows, as once, few or many counts, or as a class when the clone is expanded.

TRBD2	TRBV7-8	-	TRBJ2-7	CASRYSSGSAYEQYF	TGTGCCAGCAGGTACTCTAGCGGGAGTGCCTACGAGCAGTACTTC
-	TRBV18	-	TRBJ2-1	CASSPLAVEQFF	TGTGCCAGCTCACCACTGGCGGTTGAGCAGTTCTTC
TRBD1	TRBV6-5	few	TRBJ1-2	CASNRQGNYGYTF	TGTGCCAGCAATCGACAGGGCAACTATGGCTACACCTTC
TRBD1	TRBV19	-	TRBJ2-2	CATGRTGITGELFF	TGTGCCACTGGACGGACAGGGATCACCGGGGAGCTGTTTTTT
TRBD2	TRBV5-1	-	TRBJ2-1	CASSPGLAGGLPEGNEQFF	TGCGCCAGCAGCCCCGGACTAGCGGGGGGTCTCCCCGAAGGCAATGAGCAGTTCTTC
-	TRBV11-2	-	TRBJ2-1	CASSFGGLRGDEQFF	TGTGCCAGCAGCTTTGGGGGCCTTCGGGGCGATGAGCAGTTCTTC
TRBD2	TRBV9	-	TRBJ2-5	CASSVGGLAGGPGETQYF	TGTGCCAGCAGCGTGGGGGGACTAGCGGGAGGGCCGGGGGAGACCCAGTACTTC
-	TRBV20-1	-	TRBJ2-2	CSASRHNTGELFF	TGCAGTGCTAGTAGACACAACACCGGGGAGCTGTTTTTT
-	TRBV5-1	-	TRBJ1-3	CASRPQGSGNTIYF	TGCGCCAGCCGACCCCAGGGCTCTGGAAACACCATATATTTT
TRBD1	TRBV3-1/TRBV3-2	-	TRBJ1-6	CASSLQDRVIRSPLHF	TGTGCCAGCAGCCTACAGGACAGGGTGATACGTTCACCCCTCCACTTT
TRBD2	TRBV7-3	few	TRBJ2-7	CASSLTASGEQYF	TGTGCCAGCAGCTTAACCGCTAGCGGCGAGCAGTACTTC
-	TRBV25-1	-	TRBJ2-2	CASLTSTNTGELFF	TGTGCCAGCCTAACTAGTACGAACACCGGGGAGCTGTTTTTT
-	TRBV6-5	-	TRBJ1-1	CASSYSKSGSTEAFF	TGTGCCAGCAGTTACTCGAAGTCAGGGTCCACTGAAGCTTTCTTT
-	TRBV5-6	-	TRBJ1-2	CASSLTGPNGYTF	TGTGCCAGCAGCTTAACAGGGCCAAATGGCTACACCTTC
-	TRBV5-1	-	TRBJ2-7	CASSFETQTPRSYEQYF	TGCGCCAGCAGCTTTGAGACTCAAACCCCTAGAAGCTACGAGCAGTACTTC
-	TRBV5-4	-	TRBJ1-2	CASSSGGGGGGYGYTF	TGTGCCAGCAGTTCGGGAGGAGGGGGGGGCGGCTATGGCTACACCTTC
-	TRBV4-1	-	TRBJ1-3	CASSQDGMGALRNTIYF	TGCGCCAGCAGCCAAGATGGAATGGGGGCTCTACGAAACACCATATATTTT
TRBD1	TRBV15	-	TRBJ1-2	CATSRDRGQGDDGYTF	TGTGCCACCAGCAGAGATCGGGGACAGGGGGACGATGGCTACACCTTC
-	TRBV11-2	few	TRBJ1-2	CASSPDRGGYGYTF	TGTGCCAGCAGCCCAGACAGAGGGGGCTATGGCTACACCTTC
-	TRBV21-1	-	TRBJ1-5	CASNTGTGNQPQHF	TGTGCCAGCAATACCGGGACAGGGAATCAGCCCCAGCATTTT
TRBD2	TRBV5-1	-	TRBJ2-2	CASSLELAGGTNTGELFF	TGCGCCAGCAGCTTGGAGCTAGCGGGGGGCACGAACACCGGGGAGCTGTTTTTT
TRBD1	TRBV5-8	few	TRBJ2-5	CASSQGQAQETQYF	TGTGCCAGCAGCCAAGGACAGGCTCAAGAGACCCAGTACTTC
-	TRBV18	-	TRBJ1-1	CASSPGGPVLTEAFF	TGTGCCAGCTCACCGGGGGGACCCGTTCTCACTGAAGCTTTCTTT
-	TRBV5-4	-	TRBJ2-5	CASSSSMGGGETQYF	TGTGCCAGCAGCTCCAGTATGGGGGGAGGAGAGACCCAGTACTTC
TRBD1	TRBV29-1	-	TRBJ2-3	CSVETTGTGSTDTQYF	TGCAGCGTTGAGACCACCGGGACAGGGAGCACAGATACGCAGTATTTT
TRBD1	TRBV5-4	-	TRBJ2-7	CASSRDRATYEQYF	TGTGCCAGCAGCCGGGACAGGGCCACCTACGAGCAGTACTTC
-	TRBV3-1/TRBV3-2	-	TRBJ2-3	CASAQIGVGDTQYF	TGTGCCAGCGCCCAGATAGGGGTCGGAGATACGCAGTATTTT
-	TRBV10-3	-	TRBJ2-2	CAISPGAEGPGELFF	TGTGCCATCAGTCCGGGAGCGGAGGGCCCCGGGGAGCTGTTTTTT
TRBD2	TRBV11-2	-	TRBJ2-3	CASSLVFSGGIMDTQYF	TGTGCCAGCAGCTTAGTTTTTTCGGGAGGAATTATGGATACGCAGTATTTT
-	TRBV9	-	TRBJ2-7	CASSSPYEGEVLQYF	TGTGCCAGCAGCTCCCCTTACGAGGGAGAGGTTCTGCAGTACTTC
TRBD2	TRBV29-1	-	TRBJ2-3	CSITSGGAGTQYF	TGCAGCATAACTAGCGGGGGGGCGGGTACGCAGTATTTT
-	TRBV19	once	TRBJ1-1	CASSISWGGDTEAFF	TGTGCCAGTAGTATATCCTGGGGCGGCGACACTGAAGCTTTCTTT
TRBD2	TRBV29-1	-	TRBJ2-3	CSVVGLAGAGSTDTQYF	TGCAGCGTTGTAGGACTAGCGGGGGCCGGGAGCACAGATACGCAGTATTTT
-	TRBV5-1	-	TRBJ2-6	CASTGSGANVLTF	TGCGCCAGCACAGGGTCTGGGGCCAACGTCCTGACTTTC
-	TRBV6-6	-	TRBJ2-1	CASSLTGRNEQFF	TGTGCCAGCAGTTTGACAGGTCGAAATGAGCAGTTCTTC
-	TRBV12-3/TRBV12-4	-	TRBJ2-2	CASSPVGGELFF	TGTGCCAGCAGCCCGGTTGGCGGGGAGCTGTTTTTT
TRBD1	TRBV5-6	-	TRBJ1-1	CASRRTTGAMNTEAFF	TGTGCCAGCAGACGTACGACAGGGGCGATGAACACTGAAGCTTTCTTT
-	TRBV29-1	-	TRBJ1-2	CSVGHDGYTF	TGCAGCGTCGGACATGATGGCTACACCTTC
TRBD1	TRBV25-1	-	TRBJ1-2	CASSDPRTGYGYTF	TGTGCCAGCAGTGACCCCAGGACAGGATATGGCTACACCTTC
-	TRBV6-5	once	TRBJ1-3	CASPKRRGSGNTIYF	TGTGCCAGCCCGAAGAGGCGCGGCTCTGGAAACACCATATATTTT
TRBD1	TRBV11-2	-	TRBJ2-6	CASSFLGQGAGANVLTF	TGTGCCAGCAGCTTTTTGGGACAGGGGGCTGGGGCCAACGTCCTGACTTTC
-	TRBV27	-	TRBJ2-3	CASSLNRGTDTQYF	TGTGCCAGCAGTTTGAACAGGGGCACAGATACGCAGTATTTT
-	TRBV5-4	-	TRBJ2-6	CASSLGSHSGANVLTF	TGTGCCAGCAGCTTGGGGAGTCACTCTGGGGCCAACGTCCTGACTTTC
-	TRBV4-2	-	TRBJ1-2	CASSQDGRGDYGYTF	TGTGCCAGCAGCCAAGATGGGCGGGGGGACTATGGCTACACCTTC
-	TRBV3-1/TRBV3-2	-	TRBJ2-2	CASSQRRQRTGELFF	TGTGCCAGCAGCCAGCGGAGACAGAGGACCGGGGAGCTGTTTTTT
-	TRBV5-6	once	TRBJ1-1	CASSSPGGAFF	TGTGCCAGCAGCTCTCCCGGAGGAGCTTTCTTT
TRBD1	TRBV7-6	-	TRBJ1-5	CASSLGSQGAINQPQHF	TGTGCCAGCAGCTTAGGGTCGCAGGGGGCGATCAATCAGCCCCAGCATTTT